This TCR beta chain is drawn from a study of lymphopenia after photon versus proton radiotherapy. TCRdb's table, derived via immunoSEQ multiplex PCR, lists solely in-frame clones and lacks some. The sample lists roughly 22,000 clones; over 80% were seen once. Germline lookup yields CDR1 SGHAT and CDR2 FQNNGV. Losses at the gene ends were 2 bases for V and 4 bases for J; bases not matched to a gene: 3. The CDR3 is made up of 14 amino acids. On this clone: Antigen: not known.

Study-wide results and limits: Photon-treated patients lost naive T cells and TCR diversity; proton-treated stayed stable.

The clonotype comes from an older woman with pancreatic cancer. The input for sequencing was peripheral blood, taken from a patient treated with proton-based radiotherapy. This chain joins TRBV11-2 and TRBJ2-3, with TRBD1 matching over 7 bases. CDR3 region: CASSLMGQSDTQYF. DNA of the CDR3: TGTGCCAGCAGCTTAATGGGACAGTCAGATACGCAGTATTTT. The whole variable domain, remainder taken from reference TRBV11-2 and TRBJ2-3, is EAGVAQSPRYKIIEKRQSVAFWCNPISGHATLYWYQQILGQGPKLLIQFQNNGVVDDSQLPKDRFSAERLKGVDSTLKIQPAKLEDSAVYLCASSLMGQSDTQYFGPGTRLTVL.